This T cell receptor beta chain derives from a study of blood T cell repertoires in COVID-19. Across the study: Sources were T cells, B-cell-depleted T cells, or PBMCs; the material itself was cDNA or gDNA.

CDR3 length: 11 amino acids. Per germline, CDR1 MNHEY and CDR2 SVGAGI. Trimming removed 10 bases from V and 0 bases from J, with 6 bases in between. In the authors' methods: For nucleated cells, counts were estimated from reference gene primer amplification. Only in-frame clones appear in the TCRdb table, and some are missing; sequencing was by immunoSEQ multiplex PCR. V and J calls and clone size are given by that table; D and trimming were obtained from the DNA. The table records about 240,000 clones, roughly four fifths of them present only once. This sequence was found in a woman of 80 years or more with acute or convalescent COVID-19. This chain joins TRBV6-5 and TRBJ2-5; D is ambiguous. The sequenced material came from peripheral blood. The DNA for the CDR3 is TGTGCCACCTCGTACCAAGAGACCCAGTACTTC. This codes for CATSYQETQYF.